This TCR beta chain was retrieved from a study of T-cell reconstitution after alpha-beta-depleted transplantation in children. Unique molecular identifiers were incorporated when the TCRbeta library was constructed. TCRdb called the PCR reads again in MiXCR, with one record for every CDR3 protein. The profile shows approximately 980,000 distinct CDR3 sequences, under 30% of them singletons. Germline V CDR1 and CDR2: SGDLS, YYNGEE. V lost 0 bases and J lost 4, with 14 bases in between. The CDR3 is 15 residues long. The table lists this clonotype with a few counts. The sample was PBMCs, mostly from graft donor cells, taken 360 days after TCRalphabeta/CD19-depleted stem cell transplant. The receptor was isolated from a boy in the first two years of life who had a stem cell transplant for SCID, so the T cells may come from the graft donor. The chain combines TRBV9 with TRBJ2-7; no definite D call. CDR3 protein: CASSVEANTQYEQYF. DNA for the CDR3: TGTGCCAGCAGCGTAGAGGCTAATACCCAGTACGAGCAGTACTTC.